Listed here are 23 T cell receptor beta chains from one sample, sequenced in a study of monozygotic twins with inflammatory bowel disease. TCRdb processed the 5' RACE reads again and assigns one entry to each CDR3 protein, with no DNA. This table holds approximately 400,000 distinct CDR3 sequences. Sequencing was carried out using blood. These receptors were collected from a human donor with ulcerative colitis or Crohn's disease, or a healthy co-twin of an affected twin (not recorded which).

This chain joins TRBV20-1 and TRBJ1-2; TCRdb indicates TRBD1, and absent DNA this call remains unverified. Germline V gene lookup returns CDR1 DFQATT and CDR2 SNEGSKA (reference sequence). There are 15 residues in the CDR3. CDR3 amino acids: CSARDRDRGSYGYTF.

V gene TRBV5-1 combines with J gene TRBJ2-3; the D call from TCRdb, TRBD2, cannot be confirmed without DNA. Germline CDR1 and CDR2: SGHRS and YFSETQ. CDR3 length: 17 residues. Here the CDR3 reads CASSLARLAGLTDTQYF.

The chain combines TRBV4-1 with TRBJ2-5; absent DNA, TCRdb's TRBD1 call cannot be checked. The CDR3 is made up of 17 amino acids. The germline V gene has CDR1 MGHRA and CDR2 YSYEKL. The CDR3 loop is CASSQNGQSRYQETQYF.

The V call is TRBV7-9, the J call TRBJ1-2; TCRdb reports TRBD1, a call that lacks DNA to check it against. The V gene's germline CDR1 is SEHNR and CDR2 FQNEAQ (reference sequence). This CDR3 is 17 amino acids long. The chain's CDR3 is CASSFLTGQGSNYGYTF.

The chain employs TRBV12-3 or TRBV12-4 and TRBJ2-7; lacking DNA, the TRBD1 call made by TCRdb goes unchecked. The CDR3 contains 15 residues. Here the CDR3 reads CASSPGTVLFYEQYF.

The chain's CDR3 is CASSLGGARFRSYEQYF. V gene TRBV7-2 combines with J gene TRBJ2-7; TCRdb's D gene call, TRBD2, goes unchecked for lack of DNA. This CDR3 spans 17 amino acids. Per germline, CDR1 SGHTA and CDR2 FQGNSA.

The CDR3 is CSAKIDSPNTGELFF. The chain employs TRBV20-1 and TRBJ2-2; with no DNA, the TCRdb D assignment of TRBD1 cannot be verified. The CDR3 has 15 residues. Germline lookup yields CDR1 DFQATT and CDR2 SNEGSKA (reference sequence).

This chain connects TRBV12-3 or TRBV12-4 to TRBJ2-3; TCRdb gives TRBD2 as the D gene, but with no DNA this cannot be confirmed. The CDR3 runs 14 residues. The CDR3 region is CASSFGLAGDTQYF.

The V and J genes are TRBV12-3 or TRBV12-4 and TRBJ2-7. The CDR3 covers 13 residues. CDR3 residues: CASSFDSRYEQYF.

The chain combines TRBV4-3 with TRBJ1-2; the D call from TCRdb, TRBD1, cannot be confirmed without DNA. This CDR3 region has 17 residues. Germline V gives CDR1 LGHNA, CDR2 YSLEER. This CDR3 is CASSKGWAGSPNYGYTF.

The chain couples TRBV7-2 to TRBJ1-2. The CDR3 is 14 residues long. Per germline, CDR1 SGHTA and CDR2 FQGNSA. CDR3 in amino acids: CASSRQPTGYGYTF.

V usage is TRBV5-1 and J usage is TRBJ2-2; checking the TCRdb D call of TRBD1 is not possible without DNA. The CDR3 is made up of 15 amino acids. Looked up from germline, CDR1 is SGHRS and CDR2 is YFSETQ. The CDR3 protein is CASSHRARGTGELFF. Combining the CDR3 with reference TRBV5-1 and TRBJ2-2 gives the whole variable domain KAGVTQTPRYLIKTRGQQVTLSCSPISGHRSVSWYQQTPGQGLQFLFEYFSETQRNKGNFPGRFSGRQFSNSRSEMNVSTLELGDSALYLCASSHRARGTGELFFGEGSRLTVL.

The chain is built from TRBV4-3 and TRBJ1-1; TCRdb calls TRBD1, which cannot be checked without DNA. The CDR3 extends over 15 amino acids. Germline values: CDR1 LGHNA, CDR2 YSLEER. The CDR3 is CASSQVIRTGTEAFF.

The V call is TRBV6-8, the J call TRBJ2-5. The length of the CDR3 is 13 residues. Germline values: CDR1 MNHGY, CDR2 SAAAGT. CDR3 amino acids: CASTLGSQETQYF.

The chain combines TRBV12-3 or TRBV12-4 with TRBJ2-1; TCRdb designates TRBD2, a call that cannot be tested without DNA. The CDR3 contains 15 residues. CDR3 protein: CASSAAGTPIFEQFF.

The CDR3 protein is CASSHRTTDTQYF. The rearrangement joins TRBV7-2 to TRBJ2-3. Germline V lookup: CDR1 SGHTA, CDR2 FQGNSA. CDR3 length: 13 residues.

V and J are TRBV2 and TRBJ2-7; TCRdb lists TRBD1, though no DNA is available to test this call. CDR3 size: 12 residues. CDR1 and CDR2 from the germline V gene are SNHLY and FYNNEI. CDR3: CASRQGAYEQYF.

The V call is TRBV24-1, the J call TRBJ2-5. Germline CDR1 is KGHDR and CDR2 is SFDVKD. The CDR3 is made up of 14 amino acids. The CDR3 reads CATSDRRFQETQYF.

The chain recombines TRBV6-5 with TRBJ2-2; with no DNA, the TCRdb D assignment of TRBD1 cannot be verified. Germline V gene data show CDR1 as MNHEY and CDR2 as SVGAGI. The CDR3 has 17 amino acids. The CDR3: CASSYSTGEWFAGELFF.

CDR3 amino acids: CASSPYGRGFQYF. The V and J genes are TRBV5-1 and TRBJ2-4; TCRdb names TRBD1, which stays unverified in the absence of DNA. CDR1 is SGHRS, CDR2 YFSETQ, per germline. CDR3 size: 13 residues.

J is TRBJ2-5 and V is TRBV18; TCRdb proposes TRBD1, but this gene call is untestable without DNA. Germline V gives CDR1 KGHSH, CDR2 LQKENI. The CDR3 extends over 15 amino acids. This CDR3 reads CASSPRQGFQETQYF.

The chain carries TRBV7-9 and TRBJ1-4; TCRdb's D gene call, TRBD1, goes unchecked for lack of DNA. Germline V gives CDR1 SEHNR, CDR2 FQNEAQ (reference sequence). The CDR3 is made up of 16 amino acids. Here the CDR3 reads CASTLPGTPTNEKLFF.

The genes are TRBV5-4 and TRBJ2-5; TCRdb indicates TRBD2, and absent DNA this call remains unverified. Germline lookup yields CDR1 SGHNT and CDR2 YYREEE (reference sequence). The CDR3 is 14 amino acids. The CDR3 sequence: CASSPARGGETQYF.